A single sample is the source of the 8 T cell receptor beta chains below, sequenced in a study of cytotoxic CD8 clonotypes in ibrutinib-treated CLL. Method: immunoSEQ multiplex PCR; TCRdb's copy keeps in-frame clones and lacks some. The data contain 150,000 to 200,000 clones, 70% to 90% of them singletons. The sequences come from PBMCs, collected at disease progression, from a patient treated with ibrutinib. These TCRs come from a human donor with chronic lymphocytic leukemia.

This chain joins TRBV7-8 and TRBJ1-4, with 7 bases lining up with TRBD1. This CDR3 is 15 amino acids long. V dropped 3 bases and J dropped 5; count of bases not matched to a gene: 6. Germline CDR1 is SGHVS and CDR2 is FQNEAQ. CDR3 sequence reads: CASSFETGTNEKLFF. The CDR3 DNA reads TGTGCCAGCAGCTTCGAGACAGGGACAAATGAAAAACTGTTTTTT.

The chain employs TRBV5-1 and TRBJ2-3, with 7 bases fitting TRBD2. CDR1 and CDR2 from the germline V gene are SGHRS and YFSETQ. This CDR3 spans 16 amino acids. V lost 3 bases to trimming and J lost 3 bases; unmatched junction nucleotides: 10. The CDR3 region has the DNA TGCGCCAGCAGCTCTCCAGGCGGGGGACTGACAGATACGCAGTATTTT. Translating it yields CASSSPGGGLTDTQYF.

V is TRBV6-5 and J is TRBJ2-3; D remains ambiguous. V was clipped by 2 bases and J by 7 bases, with 4 bases between them. The CDR3 spans 11 residues. Germline V gene data show CDR1 as MNHEY and CDR2 as SVGAGI. The CDR3 DNA reads TGTGCCAGCAGTTACGGGAATACGCAGTATTTT. Residues: CASSYGNTQYF.

The gene calls are TRBV5-1 and TRBJ2-1; 10 bases align to TRBD2. Germline-derived CDR1 and CDR2 are SGHRS and YFSETQ. The CDR3 spans 14 residues. Trimming removed 0 bases from V and 8 bases from J; junction bases left unmatched: 2. CDR3 nucleotide sequence: TGCGCCAGCAGCTTGGAGGGACTAGCGCATGAGCAGTTCTTC. This translates into CASSLEGLAHEQFF.

This rearrangement joins TRBV9 to TRBJ1-2, with D maybe TRBD1 (6 bases). This CDR3 spans 19 amino acids. Germline-derived CDR1 and CDR2 are SGDLS and YYNGEE. V was pared by 4 bases and J by 0 bases, with 25 bases between. CDR3 in amino acids: CASSPSRGGRTLANYGYTF. DNA of the CDR3: TGTGCCAGCAGCCCAAGTAGGGGGGGCAGAACATTAGCTAACTATGGCTACACCTTC. Variable domain in full (rest from reference TRBV9 and TRBJ1-2): DSGVTQTPKHLITATGQRVTLRCSPRSGDLSVYWYQQSLDQGLQFLIQYYNGEERAKGNILERFSAQQFPDLHSELNLSSLELGDSALYFCASSPSRGGRTLANYGYTFGSGTRLTVV.

This clone is medium-sized (0.01 to 0.1%) by share. The gene calls are TRBV30 and TRBJ1-1; D remains unclear. CDR1 is GTSNPN and CDR2 is SVGIG in the germline V gene (reference sequence). This CDR3 is 13 amino acids long. The V end was cut by 2 bases, the J end by 1 base, with 8 bases between. The CDR3 region has the DNA TGTGCCTGGAGTTACGGAAGGAACACTGAAGCTTTCTTT. Translated: CAWSYGRNTEAFF.

CDR3 in DNA: TGTGCCAGTAGTACAGAGACTAGCGGGCCTCTGAATAATTACAATGAGCAGTTCTTC. It is translated as CASSTETSGPLNNYNEQFF. The chain employs TRBV19 and TRBJ2-1; 10 bases match TRBD2. The CDR3 extends over 19 amino acids. Germline assignment: CDR1 LNHDA and CDR2 SQIVND (reference sequence). Trimming removed 4 bases from V and 4 bases from J; junction bases left unmatched: 16.

The chain employs TRBV5-4 and TRBJ2-5; D possibly uses TRBD1 or TRBD2 (5 bases each). Germline V gene lookup returns CDR1 SGHNT and CDR2 YYREEE (reference sequence). The CDR3 contains 15 residues. Trimming cost V 4 bases and J 3 bases, with 16 bases left between them. The CDR3 loop reads CASSPTRDGEETQYF. DNA for the CDR3: TGTGCCAGCAGCCCGACCCGGGACGGGGAAGAGACCCAGTACTTC. Looking up the rest from reference TRBV5-4 and TRBJ2-5 gives the full variable domain: ETGVTQSPTHLIKTRGQQVTLRCSSQSGHNTVSWYQQALGQGPQFIFQYYREEENGRGNFPPRFSGLQFPNYSSELNVNALELDDSALYLCASSPTRDGEETQYFGPGTRLLVL.